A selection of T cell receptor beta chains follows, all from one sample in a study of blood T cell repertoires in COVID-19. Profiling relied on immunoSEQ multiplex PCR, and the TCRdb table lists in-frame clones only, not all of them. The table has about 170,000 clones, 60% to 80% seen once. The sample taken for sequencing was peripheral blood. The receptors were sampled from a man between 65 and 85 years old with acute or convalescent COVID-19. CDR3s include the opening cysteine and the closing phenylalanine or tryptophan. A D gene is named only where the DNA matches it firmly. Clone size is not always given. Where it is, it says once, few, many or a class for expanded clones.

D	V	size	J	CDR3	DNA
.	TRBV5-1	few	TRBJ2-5	CASSFGQLQETQYF	TGCGCCAGCAGCTTCGGACAACTCCAAGAGACCCAGTACTTC
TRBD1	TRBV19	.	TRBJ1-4	CATRDRQNEKLFF	TGTGCCACCCGGGACAGACAAAATGAAAAACTGTTTTTT
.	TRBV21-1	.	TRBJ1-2	CASRAISGYTF	TGTGCCAGCAGAGCGATCAGTGGCTACACCTTC
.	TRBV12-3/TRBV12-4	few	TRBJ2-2	CASHGDTGELFF	TGTGCCAGCCACGGGGACACCGGGGAGCTGTTTTTT
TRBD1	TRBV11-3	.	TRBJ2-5	CASSSGQGAGETQYF	TGTGCCAGCAGCTCGGGACAGGGGGCGGGTGAGACCCAGTACTTC
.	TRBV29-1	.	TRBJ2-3	CSVESAGSTDTQYF	TGCAGCGTTGAGTCGGCAGGGAGCACAGATACGCAGTATTTT
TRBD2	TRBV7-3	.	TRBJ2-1	CASSLGGRGYNEQFF	TGTGCCAGCAGCTTAGGCGGGAGGGGATACAATGAGCAGTTCTTC
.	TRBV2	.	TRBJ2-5	CASRLRETQYF	TGTGCCAGCAGGCTCAGAGAGACCCAGTACTTC
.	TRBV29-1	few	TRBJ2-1	CSVIGVAGNEQFF	TGCAGCGTTATAGGGGTAGCCGGAAATGAGCAGTTCTTC
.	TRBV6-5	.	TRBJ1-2	CASSFGAYGYTF	TGTGCCAGCAGTTTTGGGGCCTATGGCTACACCTTC
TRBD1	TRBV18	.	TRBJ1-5	CASSPDRGIQPQHF	TGTGCCAGCTCACCGGACAGGGGGATTCAGCCCCAGCATTTT
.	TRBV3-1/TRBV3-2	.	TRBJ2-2	CASSRQTYTGELFF	TGTGCCAGCAGCCGCCAGACTTACACCGGGGAGCTGTTTTTT
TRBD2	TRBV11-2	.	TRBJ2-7	CASSFAWSGSYEQYF	TGTGCCAGCAGCTTTGCTTGGAGCGGGAGCTACGAGCAGTACTTC
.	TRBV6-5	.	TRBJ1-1	CASRNGGTDTEAFF	TGTGCCAGCAGAAACGGAGGTACAGACACTGAAGCTTTCTTT
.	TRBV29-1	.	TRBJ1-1	CSVGNRGKGTEAFF	TGCAGCGTTGGGAACAGAGGGAAGGGCACTGAAGCTTTCTTT
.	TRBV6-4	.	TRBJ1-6	CASSLTTTFGQGSSPLHF	TGTGCCAGCAGCTTAACAACCACCTTCGGGCAGGGGAGTTCACCCCTCCACTTT
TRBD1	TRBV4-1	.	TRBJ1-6	CASSQENRGLGSPLHF	TGCGCCAGCAGCCAAGAGAACAGGGGGCTGGGTTCACCCCTCCACTTT
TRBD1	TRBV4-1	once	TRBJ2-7	CASSQERQGRQYF	TGCGCCAGCAGCCAAGAGCGACAGGGCAGGCAGTACTTC
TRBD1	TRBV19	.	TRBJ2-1	CASTLTGGLNEQFF	TGTGCCAGTACCCTGACAGGGGGCCTCAATGAGCAGTTCTTC
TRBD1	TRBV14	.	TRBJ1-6	CASSLGQGAGSPLHF	TGTGCCAGCAGCCTCGGACAGGGGGCAGGGTCACCCCTCCACTTT
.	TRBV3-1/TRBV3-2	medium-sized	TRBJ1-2	CASSQDGAGYGYTF	TGTGCCAGCAGCCAAGATGGGGCCGGCTATGGCTACACCTTC
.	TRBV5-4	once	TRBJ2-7	CASSLVGTKSYEQYF	TGTGCCAGCAGCTTGGTCGGGACAAAATCCTACGAGCAGTACTTC
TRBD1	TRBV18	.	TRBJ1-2	CASSRPGQGEYGYTF	TGTGCCAGCTCACGGCCGGGACAGGGGGAGTATGGCTACACCTTC
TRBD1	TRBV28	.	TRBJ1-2	CASRPGTANYGYTF	TGTGCCAGCAGACCCGGGACAGCTAACTATGGCTACACCTTC